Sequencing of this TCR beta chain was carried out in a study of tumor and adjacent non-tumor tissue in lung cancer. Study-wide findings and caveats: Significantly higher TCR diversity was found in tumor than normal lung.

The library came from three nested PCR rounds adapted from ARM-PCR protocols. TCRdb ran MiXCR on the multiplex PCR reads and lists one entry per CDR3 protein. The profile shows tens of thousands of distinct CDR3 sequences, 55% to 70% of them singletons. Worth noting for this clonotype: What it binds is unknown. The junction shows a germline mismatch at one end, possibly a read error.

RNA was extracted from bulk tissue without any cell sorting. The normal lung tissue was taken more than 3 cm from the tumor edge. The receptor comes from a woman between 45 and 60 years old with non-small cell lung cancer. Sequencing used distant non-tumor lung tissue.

The CDR3 region is CASSTSRTGLGELFF. CDR3 bases: TGTGCCAGCAGTACCTCCAGGACAGGGCTGGGGGAGCTCTTTTTT. The chain joins TRBV6-1 to TRBJ2-2, with 8 bases that match TRBD1. Germline V gene lookup returns CDR1 MNHNS and CDR2 SASEGT. This CDR3 is 15 amino acids long.